Listed here are 2 T cell receptor beta chains from one sample, sequenced in a study of T cell changes during pregnancy in multiple sclerosis (dated by TCRdb to between 2018 and 2021). The receptor library was made with the immunoSEQ multiplex PCR assay. TCRdb limited this immuneACCESS table to in-frame rearrangements with V and J called. A share of clones is missing; checked studies link under half to unresolved V genes, and the rest is unexplained. This sample gives 24,000 or so clones in total; approximately 89% of them show up just once. Approximately 13% of the sample is taken by the ten largest. The sequenced sample was CD8+ T cells from peripheral blood mononuclear cells, obtained in the first trimester of pregnancy. These receptors came from a female donor in good health, enrolled as a control in a pregnancy study.

V usage is TRBV4-1 and J usage is TRBJ2-1, with D unresolved. V was trimmed by 1 base and J by 6 bases, leaving 10 bases between them. This CDR3 is 14 amino acids long. Germline values: CDR1 MGHRA, CDR2 YSYEKL. The CDR3 nucleotides read TGCGCCAGCAGCCAAGGTCGTGCGGTCAATGAGCAGTTCTTC. It codes for CASSQGRAVNEQFF.

This clone was observed a single time. The chain uses TRBV7-9 and TRBJ1-5, with D possibly matching TRBD1 (6 bases). V gave up 3 bases and J gave up 4 bases, with 10 bases separating them. The CDR3 contains 14 residues. Germline assignment: CDR1 SEHNR and CDR2 FQNEAQ (reference sequence). CDR3 nucleotides: TGTGCCAGCAGCTTTTCCGACAGGAATCAGCCCCAGCATTTT. Translating it yields CASSFSDRNQPQHF.